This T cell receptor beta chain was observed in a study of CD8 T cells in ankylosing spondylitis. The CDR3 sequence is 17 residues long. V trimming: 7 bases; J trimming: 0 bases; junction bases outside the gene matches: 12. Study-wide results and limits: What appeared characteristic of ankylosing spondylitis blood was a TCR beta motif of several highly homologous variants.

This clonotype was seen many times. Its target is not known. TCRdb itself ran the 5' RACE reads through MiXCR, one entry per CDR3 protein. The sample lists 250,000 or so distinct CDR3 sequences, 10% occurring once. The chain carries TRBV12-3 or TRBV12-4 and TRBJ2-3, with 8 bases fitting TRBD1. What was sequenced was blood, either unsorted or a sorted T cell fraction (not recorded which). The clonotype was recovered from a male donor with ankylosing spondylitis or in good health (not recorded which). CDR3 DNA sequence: TGTGCCAGCACCATTTCAAACAGGGGGAGGAGCACAGATACGCAGTATTTT. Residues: CASTISNRGRSTDTQYF.